This T cell receptor beta chain came from a study of blood T cell repertoires in COVID-19. For the study at large: T cells, B-cell-depleted T cells, or PBMCs provided the cDNA or gDNA that served as material.

Seattle's enrolled individuals joined amid active infection and were then monitored longitudinally. Authors' analysis steps: Amplification of reference gene primers provided the estimated nucleated cell counts. Only in-frame clones appear in the TCRdb table, and some are missing; sequencing was by immunoSEQ multiplex PCR. That table is the source of V, J and clone size, and D and trimming were worked out from the DNA. The sample carries roughly 250,000 clones, nearly 95% recorded once. The material sequenced was peripheral blood. The sequence derives from a man aged 25-40 years with COVID-19, enrolled during active disease.

CDR3 loop: CASSRTWSNQPQHF. The CDR3 DNA reads TGTGCCAGCAGCCGAACATGGTCGAATCAGCCCCAGCATTTT. J is TRBJ1-5 and V is TRBV27; unclear D gene. In germline, CDR1 is MNHEY, CDR2 SMNVEV (reference sequence). Trimming took 6 bases from V and 4 from J, leaving 13 bases between them. The CDR3 has 14 residues.